The 12 T cell receptor beta chains below come from one sample, sequenced in a study of blood T cells in healthy people across ages. The use of a sample-barcoded 5' primer and a J-beta primer mix characterized a second PCR of 7 to 11 cycles. TCRdb fed the 5' RACE reads into MiXCR, producing one record per CDR3 protein. In the table there are under 2 million distinct CDR3 sequences, about 31% of which are singletons. The sequenced material came from blood. The receptor source for this set is a woman in her 30s in good health.

This clonotype was counted a few times. The chain carries TRBV7-3 and TRBJ1-2; maybe TRBD1 (5 bases). Germline V gene data show CDR1 as SGHTA and CDR2 as FQGTGA. Trimming took 4 bases from V and 4 from J, leaving 10 bases between them. This CDR3 is 13 amino acids long. The CDR3 sequence is CASSSQGSYGYTF. DNA for the CDR3: TGTGCCAGCAGCTCTCAGGGTAGCTATGGCTACACCTTC.

This clonotype was picked up one time. This sequence joins TRBV7-9 and TRBJ1-1; no clear D. Between the trimmed V and J ends, which lost 7 bases and 1 base, there was a span of 7 bases. CDR1 is SEHNR, CDR2 FQNEAQ, per germline (reference sequence). This CDR3 has 12 amino acids. CDR3 loop: CASIKKNTEAFF. The CDR3 nucleotides read TGTGCCAGCATAAAAAAGAACACTGAAGCTTTCTTT.

This clonotype came up a few times. This chain connects TRBV5-1 to TRBJ2-5, with D tentatively TRBD1 (6 bases). The CDR3 totals 15 residues. Germline CDR1 and CDR2: SGHRS and YFSETQ. Trimming cost V 0 bases and J 5 bases, with 14 bases left between them. CDR3 sequence reads: CASSLEGVARETQYF. The CDR3 bases are TGCGCCAGCAGCTTGGAGGGGGTTGCCAGGGAGACCCAGTACTTC.

The chain carries TRBV28 and TRBJ2-7; 9 bases fit TRBD2. Germline V gene sequence: CDR1 MDHEN, CDR2 SYDVKM. The CDR3 extends over 14 amino acids. V lost 6 bases and J lost 2; bases outside the gene matches: 5. CDR3 DNA sequence: TGTGCCAGCAGCATGGGACTAGCTCCCTACGAGCAGTACTTC. It translates to CASSMGLAPYEQYF.

V and J are TRBV5-1 and TRBJ1-6; the D is unclear. V was trimmed by 0 bases and J by 7 bases, leaving 8 bases between them. CDR3 size: 14 residues. CDR1 SGHRS and CDR2 YFSETQ come from the germline V gene. The CDR3, as DNA: TGCGCCAGCAGCTTGGAGTTGTCCAATTCACCCCTCCACTTT. Translating gives CASSLELSNSPLHF. The whole variable domain, remainder taken from reference TRBV5-1 and TRBJ1-6, is KAGVTQTPRYLIKTRGQQVTLSCSPISGHRSVSWYQQTPGQGLQFLFEYFSETQRNKGNFPGRFSGRQFSNSRSEMNVSTLELGDSALYLCASSLELSNSPLHFGNGTRLTVT.

This clonotype was seen a few times. This sequence joins TRBV12-5 and TRBJ2-5; no reliable D call. Germline V CDR1 and CDR2: LGHNT, FRNRAP. Trimming stripped 3 bases from V and 5 bases from J, with 10 bases between. The CDR3 consists of 13 residues. The CDR3 coding sequence is TGTGCTAGTGGTTTTGGTGACCGGGAGACCCAGTACTTC. It is translated as CASGFGDRETQYF.

This clonotype has only a few counts. The gene calls are TRBV5-1 and TRBJ2-3, with 7 bases identical to TRBD1. CDR3 length: 15 amino acids. Germline V gene data show CDR1 as SGHRS and CDR2 as YFSETQ. Trimming took 4 bases from V and 4 from J; bases not matched to a gene: 9. In nucleotides, the CDR3 is TGCGCCAGCAGCGAGGACAGGCCAGGGGCAGATACGCAGTATTTT. It codes for CASSEDRPGADTQYF. The complete variable domain, with remaining parts taken from reference TRBV5-1 and TRBJ2-3, reads KAGVTQTPRYLIKTRGQQVTLSCSPISGHRSVSWYQQTPGQGLQFLFEYFSETQRNKGNFPGRFSGRQFSNSRSEMNVSTLELGDSALYLCASSEDRPGADTQYFGPGTRLTVL.

The sample holds many counts of this clonotype. The rearrangement links TRBV7-2 to TRBJ2-5, with 8 nucleotides matching TRBD2. CDR1 SGHTA and CDR2 FQGNSA come from the germline V gene. V trimming: 6 bases; J trimming: 3 bases; junction bases outside the gene matches: 6. The CDR3 has 14 residues. The CDR3 loop is CASSRGGAEETQYF. The CDR3 DNA sequence: TGTGCCAGCAGTCGGGGGGGGGCGGAAGAGACCCAGTACTTC. Combining the CDR3 with reference TRBV7-2 and TRBJ2-5 gives the whole variable domain GAGVSQSPSNKVTEKGKDVELRCDPISGHTALYWYRQSLGQGLEFLIYFQGNSAPDKSGLPSDRFSAERTGGSVSTLTIQRTQQEDSAVYLCASSRGGAEETQYFGPGTRLLVL.

This clonotype was detected only a few times. One end of the junction is discordant with germline, which a read error may explain. The chain uses TRBV27 and TRBJ2-6, with 9 positions matching TRBD1. Germline CDR1 MNHEY, CDR2 SMNVEV (reference sequence). CDR3 length: 18 residues. CDR3 sequence: CASSFLGQGFSGASVLTF. The CDR3 nucleotides read TGTGCCAGCAGTTTCCTAGGACAGGGGTTTTCTGGGGCCAGCGTCCTGACTTTC.

J is TRBJ2-7 and V is TRBV11-3; D ambiguous. The CDR3 contains 14 residues. Germline V gene sequence: CDR1 SGHNT, CDR2 YENEEA. Between the trimmed V and J ends, which lost 2 bases and 3 bases, there was a span of 11 bases. CDR3 loop: CASSLRMLGYEQYF. The CDR3 bases are TGTGCCAGCAGCTTAAGAATGCTGGGCTACGAGCAGTACTTC.

The chain joins TRBV11-2 to TRBJ2-5, with TRBD1 matching 8 bases. The length of the CDR3 is 16 residues. Per the germline V gene, CDR1 is SGHAT and CDR2 is FQNNGV. V lost 4 bases, J lost 2 bases, and 9 bases stayed unmatched. CDR3 in amino acids: CASSSTGTGRQETQYF. The CDR3 DNA follows: TGTGCCAGCAGCTCAACCGGGACAGGCCGACAAGAGACCCAGTACTTC.

The chain has TRBV7-2 and TRBJ1-4; TRBD1 might be the D (6 bases). Germline V gives CDR1 SGHTA, CDR2 FQGNSA. V lost 5 bases to trimming and J lost 7 bases, with 11 bases between them. The CDR3 extends over 13 amino acids. CDR3 coding DNA: TGTGCCAGCAGCCAGACAGGAGGTGAAAAACTGTTTTTT. It yields the protein CASSQTGGEKLFF.